This T cell receptor beta chain was obtained from a study of PD-1 blockade in classical Hodgkin lymphoma. Worth noting for this clone: Its cognate antigen is unknown.

All patients relapsed after autologous stem cell transplantation, and brentuximab vedotin exposure varied. Produced via immunoSEQ multiplex PCR; TCRdb's table is partial and in-frame only. This sample carries around 22,000 clones, roughly 77% of them seen once, and the ten largest clones take roughly 17%. The V gene lost 0 bases and the J gene lost 5 bases, with 14 bases spanning the gap. CDR1 and CDR2 from the germline V gene are SGDLS and YYNGEE. This CDR3 is 15 amino acids long. Overall study results and limits: Patients starting nivolumab less than 1 year after ASCT had lower diversity and were excluded from later analyses. It was among complete responders that baseline diversity resembled that of newly diagnosed patients. It was reported that newly diagnosed patients had less baseline TCR diversity than healthy donors. CD4+ TCR diversity, unlike CD8+, rose significantly by C4D1.

This rearrangement joins TRBV9 to TRBJ1-2; D possibly corresponds to TRBD1 (6 bases). Sequencing was performed on peripheral blood mononuclear cells (PBMCs), taken before the second cycle of nivolumab. This TCR came from a human donor with classical Hodgkin lymphoma. CDR3 sequence (DNA): TGTGCCAGCAGCGTAGGCCCAGGGGAGGTGTATGGCTACACCTTC. It translates to CASSVGPGEVYGYTF.